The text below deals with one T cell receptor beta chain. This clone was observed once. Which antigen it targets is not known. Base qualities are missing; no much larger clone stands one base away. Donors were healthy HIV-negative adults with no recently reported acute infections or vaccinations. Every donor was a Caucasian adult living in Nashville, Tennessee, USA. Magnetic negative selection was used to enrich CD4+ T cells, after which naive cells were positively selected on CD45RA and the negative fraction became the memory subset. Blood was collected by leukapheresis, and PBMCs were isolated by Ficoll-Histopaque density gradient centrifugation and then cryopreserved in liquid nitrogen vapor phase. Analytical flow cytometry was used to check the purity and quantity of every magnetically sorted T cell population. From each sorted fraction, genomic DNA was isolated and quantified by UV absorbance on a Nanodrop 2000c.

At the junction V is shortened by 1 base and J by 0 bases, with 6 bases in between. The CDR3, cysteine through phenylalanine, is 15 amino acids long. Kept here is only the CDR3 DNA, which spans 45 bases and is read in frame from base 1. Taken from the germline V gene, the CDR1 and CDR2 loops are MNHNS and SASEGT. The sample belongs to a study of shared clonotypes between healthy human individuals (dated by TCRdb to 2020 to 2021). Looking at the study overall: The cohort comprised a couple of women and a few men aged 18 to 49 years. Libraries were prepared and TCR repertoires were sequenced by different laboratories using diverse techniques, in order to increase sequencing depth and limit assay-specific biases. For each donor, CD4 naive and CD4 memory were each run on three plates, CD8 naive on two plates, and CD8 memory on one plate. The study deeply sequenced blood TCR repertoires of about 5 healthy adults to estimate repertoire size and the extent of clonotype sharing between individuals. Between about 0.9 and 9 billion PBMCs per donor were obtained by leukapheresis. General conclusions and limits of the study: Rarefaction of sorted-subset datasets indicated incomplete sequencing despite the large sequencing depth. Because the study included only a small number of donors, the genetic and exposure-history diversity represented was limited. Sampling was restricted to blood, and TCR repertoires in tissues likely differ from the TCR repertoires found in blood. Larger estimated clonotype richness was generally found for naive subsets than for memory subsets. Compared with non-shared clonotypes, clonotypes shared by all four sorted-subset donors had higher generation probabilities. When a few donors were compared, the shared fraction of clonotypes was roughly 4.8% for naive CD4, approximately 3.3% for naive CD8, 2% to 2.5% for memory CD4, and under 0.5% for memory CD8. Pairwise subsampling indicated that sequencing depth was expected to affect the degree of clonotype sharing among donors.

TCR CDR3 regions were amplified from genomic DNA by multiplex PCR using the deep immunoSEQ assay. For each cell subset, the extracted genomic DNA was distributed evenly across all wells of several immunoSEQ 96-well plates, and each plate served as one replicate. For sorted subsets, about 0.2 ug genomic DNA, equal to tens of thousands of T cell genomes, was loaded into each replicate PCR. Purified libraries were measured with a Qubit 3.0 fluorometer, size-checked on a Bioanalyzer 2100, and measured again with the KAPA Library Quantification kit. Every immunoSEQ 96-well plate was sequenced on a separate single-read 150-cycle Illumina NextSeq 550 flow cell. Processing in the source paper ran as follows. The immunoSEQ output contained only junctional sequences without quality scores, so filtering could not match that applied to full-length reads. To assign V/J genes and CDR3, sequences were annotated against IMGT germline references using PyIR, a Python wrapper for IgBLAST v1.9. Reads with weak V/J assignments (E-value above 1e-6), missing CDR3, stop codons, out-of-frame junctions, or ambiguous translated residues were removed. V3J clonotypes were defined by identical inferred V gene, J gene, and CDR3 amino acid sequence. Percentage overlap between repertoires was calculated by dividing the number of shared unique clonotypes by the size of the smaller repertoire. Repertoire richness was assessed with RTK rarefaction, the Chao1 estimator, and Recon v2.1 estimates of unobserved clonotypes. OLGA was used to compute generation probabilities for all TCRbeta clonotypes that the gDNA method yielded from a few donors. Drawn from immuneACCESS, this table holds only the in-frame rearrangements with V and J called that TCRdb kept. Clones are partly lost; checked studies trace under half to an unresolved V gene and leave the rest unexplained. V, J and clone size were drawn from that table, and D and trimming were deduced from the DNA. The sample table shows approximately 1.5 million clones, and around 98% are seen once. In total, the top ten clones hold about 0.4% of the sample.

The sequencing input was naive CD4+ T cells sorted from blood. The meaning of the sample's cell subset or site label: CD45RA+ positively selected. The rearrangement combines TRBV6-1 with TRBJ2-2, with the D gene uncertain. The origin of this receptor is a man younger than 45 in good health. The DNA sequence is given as TGTGCCAGCAGTGAAGGGACCACGAACACCGGGGAGCTGTTTTTT. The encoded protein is CASSEGTTNTGELFF.